The source of this T cell receptor beta chain is a study of blood T cell repertoires in COVID-19. Turning to the study itself: Donors in the United States, Italy and Spain gave samples during acute or convalescent COVID-19.

CDR3 length: 15 residues. The V end lost 1 base, the J end lost 4 bases, and 12 bases lay between the germline ends. Germline CDR1 reads SGHTA; CDR2 reads FQGNSA. Sequencing used immunoSEQ multiplex PCR; TCRdb keeps in-frame clones, though not all of them. The sample lists over 130,000 clones; approximately 88% were seen once. The chain couples TRBV7-2 to TRBJ2-3, with a tentative D call TRBD2 (7 bases). This clonotype was sampled from an older man with acute or convalescent COVID-19. Sequenced sample: peripheral blood. The chain's CDR3 is CASSLVGGPPDTQYF. The CDR3 region has the DNA TGTGCCAGCAGCTTAGTGGGGGGGCCGCCAGATACGCAGTATTTT.